The present T cell receptor beta chain was sequenced within a study of blood T cell repertoires in COVID-19. Looking at the study overall: Material from acute and convalescent COVID-19 was sourced from the United States, Italy and Spain. T cells, B-cell-depleted T cells, or PBMCs supplied cDNA or gDNA.

V lost 1 base and J 0 bases, leaving 6 bases between the germline ends. The CDR3 is 14 residues long. Germline CDR1 reads SGHAT; CDR2 reads FQNNGV. Original processing notes: By means of reference gene primer amplification, nucleated cell counts were estimated. Clones were sequenced by immunoSEQ multiplex PCR, and TCRdb holds only the in-frame ones, with some missing. The DNA was the basis for D and trimming; V, J and clone size are from that table. Found here are 300,000 to 350,000 clones, around 90% of them singletons; the top ten hold 2% to 3%. Source material: peripheral blood. The TCR sequence derives from a man between 18 and 35 years old with active or convalescent COVID-19. The chain is built from TRBV11-2 and TRBJ1-1; no clear D. The CDR3 protein is CASSLGLMNTEAFF. The CDR3 DNA follows: TGTGCCAGCAGCTTAGGGCTCATGAACACTGAAGCTTTCTTT.